This paragraph covers one T cell receptor beta chain sequence. This clone was counted only a few times. Which antigen it targets is not known. No base quality values were provided; no much bigger clone lies one nucleotide off. This same CDR3 is encoded by further DNA sequences in the sample. This specimen belongs to a study of CD8+ T cells in alopecia areata (dated by TCRdb to the late 2010s). For the wider study: The treated patients, all with moderate-to-severe alopecia areata, were enrolled in an open-label pilot trial of oral tofacitinib given at 5 to 10 mg twice daily. immunoSEQ multiplex PCR using 35 Vbeta forward primers and 13 Jbeta reverse primers was used to amplify TCRbeta CDR3 regions. Human TCRbeta sequencing covered scalp tissue and sorted CD4+ and CD8+ peripheral blood T cells from patchy and totalis/universalis alopecia areata patients and healthy controls. Tofacitinib was given for 6 to 18 months, followed by 6 months of follow-up off drug to assess delayed response and recurrence. Scalp clonality was compared among normal scalp (n=4), patchy alopecia areata scalp (n=8), and alopecia totalis/universalis scalp (n=8). Disease severity in treated patients was measured with the SALT score, which quantifies the percentage of affected scalp surface area. Biopsies were taken from tofacitinib-treated patients at baseline and again at 4 and 24 weeks into treatment, and several of those patients also had a later scalp biopsy. To study T cell clonal expansion in alopecia areata, the researchers applied high-throughput TCRbeta sequencing to both the C3H/HeJ mouse model and human patients. RNA was extracted with the PAXgene miRNA kit for fixed scalp, the miRNeasy kit for PBMCs, and the RNeasy kit for mouse skin.

From cysteine to phenylalanine, the CDR3 is 12 amino acids long. The entry retains the CDR3 DNA only, 36 bases that are in frame from base 1. As encoded in the germline V gene, CDR1 is SQVTM while CDR2 is ANQGSEA. Deletion took 0 bases off V and 4 bases off J, with a span of 7 bases between the germline ends. Library preparation was by the immunoSEQ multiplex PCR assay. RNA was extracted from all samples and reverse transcribed into cDNA, which served as template for TCR sequencing. SuperScript III was used for first-strand cDNA synthesis, primed with a 2:1 mix of oligo-dT and random hexamers. Amplification bias was assessed with a synthetic immune receptor repertoire, and residual bias was removed computationally. The authors processed their data as follows. After raw reads were preprocessed to remove errors, the CDR3 was defined following IMGT conventions as running from the conserved cysteine to phenylalanine. Clonality was calculated as 1 minus Shannon entropy normalized by log2 of the number of productive unique TCRs. Whether scalp clones were CD4 or CD8 was inferred by matching scalp TCRbeta sequences against CD4 and CD8 repertoires sorted from blood. The table comes from immuneACCESS by way of TCRdb, which keeps in-frame sequences with V and J called. Part of the clones is missing from these tables; in studies checked, under half for an unresolved V gene and the rest for unknown reasons. D and trimming were read from the DNA, whereas the V and J calls and clone size are those reported in that table. The sample table holds about 190,000 clones, of which roughly three fifths were seen once. The ten largest account for roughly 0.71% of the sample.

Read against the paper, the sample's time point label means: about 4 weeks on oral tofacitinib. This specimen's treatment or condition label, interpreted: oral pan-JAK inhibitor, 5-10 mg twice daily. Peripheral blood and lesional scalp punch biopsies were obtained from patients with alopecia areata. After PBMCs were isolated by density centrifugation and stained for CD3, CD4 and CD8, a FACSAria was used to sort CD4+ and CD8+ T cells. The paper as a whole reports these results and caveats: Compared with normal scalp, lesional scalp had higher clonality and more expanded CD8+ clones, particularly in alopecia totalis/universalis, a pattern that suggests antigenic drive. Scalp clonality and the number of expanded CD8+ clones among the top 100 scalp clones were significantly decreased by tofacitinib. Scalp TCR repertoire analysis is complicated because resident alphabeta T cells in normal human skin are also sequenced, whereas mouse skin is dominated by gammadelta T cells. Shared TCR sequences between patients were less evident than in mice, which may be partly attributable to HLA diversity in the patient population. Many expanded lesional clones persisted in scalp and blood during tofacitinib treatment, which may partly explain relapse after stopping treatment. The treated cohort was small, with a single nonresponder, so links between baseline CD8+ expansion and response need larger studies.

The sequencing used CD4+ T cells sorted from blood, collected at week 4, from a patient treated with tofacitinib. The chain is encoded by TRBV29-1 joined to TRBJ2-7; a tentative D match to TRBD2 spans 6 bases. The receptor was derived from a human donor with alopecia areata. The nucleotide sequence is given as TGCAGCGTTGAAGATCGGGGGTACGAGCAGTACTTC. This gives the protein CSVEDRGYEQYF.